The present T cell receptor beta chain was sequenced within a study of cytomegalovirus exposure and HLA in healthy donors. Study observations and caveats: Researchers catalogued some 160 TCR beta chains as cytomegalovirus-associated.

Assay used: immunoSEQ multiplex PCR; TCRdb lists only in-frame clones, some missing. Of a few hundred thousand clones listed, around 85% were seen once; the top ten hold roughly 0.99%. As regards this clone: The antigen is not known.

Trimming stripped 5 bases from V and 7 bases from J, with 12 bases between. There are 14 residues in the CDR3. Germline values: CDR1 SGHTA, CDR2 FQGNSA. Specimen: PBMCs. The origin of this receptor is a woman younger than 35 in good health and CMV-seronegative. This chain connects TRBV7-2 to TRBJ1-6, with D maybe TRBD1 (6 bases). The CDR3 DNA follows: TGTGCCAGCAGCCCGGACAGTTTCAATTCACCCCTCCACTTT. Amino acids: CASSPDSFNSPLHF.